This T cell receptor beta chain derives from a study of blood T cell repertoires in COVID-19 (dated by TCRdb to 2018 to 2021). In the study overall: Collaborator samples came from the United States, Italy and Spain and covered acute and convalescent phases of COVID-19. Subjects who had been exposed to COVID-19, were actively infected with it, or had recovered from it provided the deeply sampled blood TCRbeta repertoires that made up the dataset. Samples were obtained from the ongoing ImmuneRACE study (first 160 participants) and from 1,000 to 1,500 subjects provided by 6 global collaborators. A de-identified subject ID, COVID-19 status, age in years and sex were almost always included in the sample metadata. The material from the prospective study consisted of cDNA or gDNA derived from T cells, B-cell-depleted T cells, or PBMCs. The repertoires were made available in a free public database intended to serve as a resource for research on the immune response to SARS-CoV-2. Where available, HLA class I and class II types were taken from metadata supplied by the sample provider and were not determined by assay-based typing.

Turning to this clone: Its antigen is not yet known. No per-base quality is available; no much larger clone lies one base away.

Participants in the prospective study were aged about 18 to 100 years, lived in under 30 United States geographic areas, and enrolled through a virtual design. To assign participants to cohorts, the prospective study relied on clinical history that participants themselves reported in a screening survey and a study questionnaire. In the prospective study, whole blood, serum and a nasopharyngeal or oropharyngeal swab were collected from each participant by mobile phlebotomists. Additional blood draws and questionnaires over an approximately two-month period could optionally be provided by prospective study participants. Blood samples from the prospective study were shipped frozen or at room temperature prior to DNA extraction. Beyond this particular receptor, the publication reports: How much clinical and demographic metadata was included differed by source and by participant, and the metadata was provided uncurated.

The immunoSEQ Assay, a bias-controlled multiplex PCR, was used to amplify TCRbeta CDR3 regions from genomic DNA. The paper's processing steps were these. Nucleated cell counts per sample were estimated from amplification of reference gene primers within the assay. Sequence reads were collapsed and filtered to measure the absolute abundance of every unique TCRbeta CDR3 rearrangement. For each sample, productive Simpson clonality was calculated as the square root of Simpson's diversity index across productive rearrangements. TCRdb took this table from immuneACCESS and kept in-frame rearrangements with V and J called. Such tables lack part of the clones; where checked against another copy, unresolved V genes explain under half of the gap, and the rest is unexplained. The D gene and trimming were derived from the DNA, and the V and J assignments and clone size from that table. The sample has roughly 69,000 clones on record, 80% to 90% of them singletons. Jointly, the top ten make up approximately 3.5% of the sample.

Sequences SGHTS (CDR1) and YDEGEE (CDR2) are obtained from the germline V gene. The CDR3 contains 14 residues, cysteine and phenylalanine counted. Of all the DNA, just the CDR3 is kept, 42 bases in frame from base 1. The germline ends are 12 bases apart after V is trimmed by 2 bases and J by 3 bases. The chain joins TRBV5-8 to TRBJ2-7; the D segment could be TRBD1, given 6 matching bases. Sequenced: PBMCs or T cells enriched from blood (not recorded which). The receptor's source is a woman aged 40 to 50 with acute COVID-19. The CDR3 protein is CASSLTGLLYEQYF. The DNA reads TGTGCCAGCAGCTTAACAGGGCTCCTCTACGAGCAGTACTTC.